This T cell receptor beta chain is drawn from a study of T cells in localized non-small cell lung cancer. Libraries were prepared by immunoSEQ multiplex PCR; TCRdb keeps only in-frame clonotypes and omits some of them. The repertoire holds 19,000 or so clones, with 88% as singletons. Germline V gene data show CDR1 as MDHEN and CDR2 as SYDVKM. V was pared by 2 bases and J by 7 bases, with 8 bases between. The CDR3 is 12 amino acids. Notes on the study in general: Higher T cell density in the blood was associated with longer overall survival, whereas higher adjacent-lung clonality associated with shorter survival. Measurement of T cell clonality placed uninvolved adjacent lung highest, above the level in tumor. Heterogeneity remains possible because sequencing was limited to only one tumor region. Of the top 100 tumor clones, median approximately 60 were in adjacent lung, about 30 among its top 100.

A word on this clone: The antigen remains unidentified.

The TCR comes from a male donor older than 55 with stage II lung adenocarcinoma. The chain couples TRBV28 to TRBJ1-1, with a weak D call TRBD1 (5 bases). Sequences were derived from peripheral blood mononuclear cells, sampled before any cancer treatment. CDR3 sequence (DNA): TGTGCCAGCAGTTTAATCGACAGTGAAGCTTTCTTT. Residues: CASSLIDSEAFF.